This TCR beta chain appears in the sequencing data of a study of cytomegalovirus exposure and HLA in healthy donors. PCR primers comprised 60 Vbeta and 13 Jbeta primers. TCRdb's table, derived via immunoSEQ multiplex PCR, lists solely in-frame clones and lacks some. Its listing shows tens of thousands of clones. Study-wide findings and caveats: Most TCR sequences were seen very rarely across donors, but some public TCRs occurred in many.

Regarding this clone: As yet, its antigen is unknown.

This receptor was obtained from a female donor in good health and CMV-seropositive. Sequencing input: PBMCs.

For the CDR3, the DNA is TGTGCCAGTAGGACTAGCGGGAGGCCAGATACGCAGTATTTT. Translating gives CASRTSGRPDTQYF. This rearrangement joins TRBV19 to TRBJ2-3; 13 bases are shared with TRBD2. CDR3 length equals 14 residues. V lost 6 bases to trimming and J lost 4 bases; unmatched junction nucleotides: 1. CDR1 is LNHDA, CDR2 SQIVND, per germline (reference sequence).